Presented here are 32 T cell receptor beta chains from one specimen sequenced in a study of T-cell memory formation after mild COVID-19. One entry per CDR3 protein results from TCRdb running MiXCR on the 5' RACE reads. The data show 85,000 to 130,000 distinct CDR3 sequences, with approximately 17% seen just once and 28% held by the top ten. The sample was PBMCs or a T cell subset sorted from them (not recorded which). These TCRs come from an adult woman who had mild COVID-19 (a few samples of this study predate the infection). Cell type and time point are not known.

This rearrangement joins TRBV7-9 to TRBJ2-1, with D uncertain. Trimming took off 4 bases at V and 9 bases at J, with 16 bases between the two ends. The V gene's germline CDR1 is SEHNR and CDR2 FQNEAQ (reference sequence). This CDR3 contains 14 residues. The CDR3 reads CASSSPYSLSEQFF. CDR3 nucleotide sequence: TGTGCCAGCAGCTCCCCTTACTCGTTATCTGAGCAGTTCTTC.

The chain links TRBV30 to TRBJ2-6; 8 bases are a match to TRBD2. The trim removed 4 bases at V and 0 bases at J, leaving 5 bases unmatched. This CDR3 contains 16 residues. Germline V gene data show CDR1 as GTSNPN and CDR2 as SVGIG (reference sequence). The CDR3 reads CAWTIGTSSGANVLTF. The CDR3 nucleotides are TGTGCCTGGACCATCGGGACTAGCTCTGGGGCCAACGTCCTGACTTTC.

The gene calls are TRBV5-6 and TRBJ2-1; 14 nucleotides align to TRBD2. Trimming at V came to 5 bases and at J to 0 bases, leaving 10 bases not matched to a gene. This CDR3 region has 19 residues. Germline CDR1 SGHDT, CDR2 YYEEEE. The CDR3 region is CASSPTSGGAVNSYNEQFF. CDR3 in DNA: TGTGCCAGCAGTCCGACTAGCGGGGGGGCTGTGAACTCCTACAATGAGCAGTTCTTC.

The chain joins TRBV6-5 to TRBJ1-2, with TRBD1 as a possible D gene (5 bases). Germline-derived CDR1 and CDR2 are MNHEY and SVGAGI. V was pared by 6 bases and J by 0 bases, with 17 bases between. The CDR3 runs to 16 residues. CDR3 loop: CASRTPGDGANYGYTF. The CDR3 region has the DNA TGTGCCAGCAGGACCCCGGGGGATGGAGCTAACTATGGCTACACCTTC.

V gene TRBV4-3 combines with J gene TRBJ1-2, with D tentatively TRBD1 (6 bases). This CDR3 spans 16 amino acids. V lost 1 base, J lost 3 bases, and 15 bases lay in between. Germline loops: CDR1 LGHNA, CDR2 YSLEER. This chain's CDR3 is CASSQGDSPGDYGYTF. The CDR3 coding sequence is TGCGCCAGCAGCCAAGGGGACTCCCCAGGGGACTATGGCTACACCTTC.

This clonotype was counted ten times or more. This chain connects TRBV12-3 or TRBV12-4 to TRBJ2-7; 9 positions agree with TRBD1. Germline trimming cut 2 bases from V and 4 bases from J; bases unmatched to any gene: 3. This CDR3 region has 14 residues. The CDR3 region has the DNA TGTGCCAGCAGTTTATGGACAGGGGCATACGAGCAGTACTTC. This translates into CASSLWTGAYEQYF.

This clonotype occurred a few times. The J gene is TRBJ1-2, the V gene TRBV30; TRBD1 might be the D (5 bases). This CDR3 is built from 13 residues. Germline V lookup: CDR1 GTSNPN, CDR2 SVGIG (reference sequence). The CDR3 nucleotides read TGTGCTTACGCTTCAGGGTTCCCCAATGGCTACACCTTC. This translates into CAYASGFPNGYTF.

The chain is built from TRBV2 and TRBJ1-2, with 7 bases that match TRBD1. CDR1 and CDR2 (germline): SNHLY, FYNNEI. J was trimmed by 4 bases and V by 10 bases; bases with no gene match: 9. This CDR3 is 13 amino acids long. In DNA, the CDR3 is TGTGCCATAGACAGGGCGCACAGCTATGGCTACACCTTC. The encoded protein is CAIDRAHSYGYTF.

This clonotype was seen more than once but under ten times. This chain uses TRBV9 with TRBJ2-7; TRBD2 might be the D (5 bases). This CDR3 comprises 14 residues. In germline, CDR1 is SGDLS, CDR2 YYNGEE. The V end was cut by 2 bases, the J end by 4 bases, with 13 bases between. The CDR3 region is CASSVAAETYEQYF. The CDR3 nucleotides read TGTGCCAGCAGCGTTGCAGCGGAAACTTACGAGCAGTACTTC.

DNA for the CDR3: TGTGCCAGCAGGGACAGGACCTACTATGGCTACACCTTC. Its protein is CASRDRTYYGYTF. V usage is TRBV2 and J usage is TRBJ1-2, with TRBD1 identical over 7 bases. CDR1 and CDR2 (germline): SNHLY, FYNNEI. The length of the CDR3 is 13 residues. Trimming cost V 6 bases and J 3 bases; bases outside gene matches: 4.

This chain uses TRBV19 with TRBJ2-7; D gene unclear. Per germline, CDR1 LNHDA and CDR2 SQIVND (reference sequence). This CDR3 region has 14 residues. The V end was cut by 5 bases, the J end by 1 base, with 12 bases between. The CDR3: CASSPNSWSYEQYF. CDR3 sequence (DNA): TGTGCCAGTAGTCCGAACTCATGGTCCTACGAGCAGTACTTC.

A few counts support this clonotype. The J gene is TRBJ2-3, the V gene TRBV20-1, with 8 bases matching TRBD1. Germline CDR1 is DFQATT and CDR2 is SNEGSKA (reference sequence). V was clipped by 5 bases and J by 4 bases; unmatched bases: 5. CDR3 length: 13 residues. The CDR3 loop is CSALGTGPDTQYF. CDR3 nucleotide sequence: TGCAGTGCTCTTGGGACAGGCCCAGATACGCAGTATTTT.

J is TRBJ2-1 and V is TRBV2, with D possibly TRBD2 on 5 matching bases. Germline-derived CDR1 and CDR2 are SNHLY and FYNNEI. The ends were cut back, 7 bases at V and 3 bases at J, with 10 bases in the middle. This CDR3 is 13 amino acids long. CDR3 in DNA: TGTGCCAGCATCAGCCGGGGCTACAATGAGCAGTTCTTC. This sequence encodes CASISRGYNEQFF.

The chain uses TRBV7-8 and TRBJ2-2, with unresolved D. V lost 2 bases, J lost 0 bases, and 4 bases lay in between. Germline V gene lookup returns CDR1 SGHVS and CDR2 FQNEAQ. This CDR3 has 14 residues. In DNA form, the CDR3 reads TGTGCCAGCAGCTTAATAGCGAACACCGGGGAGCTGTTTTTT. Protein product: CASSLIANTGELFF.

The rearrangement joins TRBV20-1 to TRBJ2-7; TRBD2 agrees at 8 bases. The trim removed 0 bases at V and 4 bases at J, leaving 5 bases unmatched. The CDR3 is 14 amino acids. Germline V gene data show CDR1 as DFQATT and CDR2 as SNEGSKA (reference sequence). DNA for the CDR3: TGCAGTGCTAGAGATCAGCGGGAGCCATACGAGCAGTACTTC. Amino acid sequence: CSARDQREPYEQYF.

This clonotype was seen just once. CDR3: CASSYGTGRSNTGELFF. The CDR3 DNA is TGTGCCAGCTCGTACGGGACAGGGAGGTCTAACACCGGGGAGCTGTTTTTT. The chain links TRBV18 to TRBJ2-2; 9 bases fit TRBD1. The CDR3 extends over 17 amino acids. The V segment lost 6 bases and the J segment 2 bases; nucleotides outside the gene matches: 10. Germline V gene sequence: CDR1 KGHSH, CDR2 LQKENI.

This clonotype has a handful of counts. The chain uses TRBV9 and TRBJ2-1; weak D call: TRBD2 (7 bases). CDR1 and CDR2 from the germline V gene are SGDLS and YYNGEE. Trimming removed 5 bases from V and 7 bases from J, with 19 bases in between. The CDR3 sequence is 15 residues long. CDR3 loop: CASSQGGGGPNEQFF. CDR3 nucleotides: TGTGCCAGCAGTCAAGGAGGGGGGGGCCCGAATGAGCAGTTCTTC.

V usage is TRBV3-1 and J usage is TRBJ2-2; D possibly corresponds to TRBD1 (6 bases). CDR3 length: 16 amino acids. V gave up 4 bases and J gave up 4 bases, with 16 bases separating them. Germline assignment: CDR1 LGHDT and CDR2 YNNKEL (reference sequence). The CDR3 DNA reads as TGTGCCAGCAGCCCCTTCCGGGACACCCCCACCGGGGAGCTGTTTTTT. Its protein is CASSPFRDTPTGELFF.

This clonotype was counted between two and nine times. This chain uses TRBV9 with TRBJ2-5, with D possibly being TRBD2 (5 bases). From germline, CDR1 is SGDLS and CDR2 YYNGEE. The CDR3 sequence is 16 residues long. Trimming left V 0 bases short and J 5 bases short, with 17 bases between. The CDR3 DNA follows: TGTGCCAGCAGCGTAGGAGGCTCCTCCAGAGGGGAGACCCAGTACTTC. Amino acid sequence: CASSVGGSSRGETQYF.

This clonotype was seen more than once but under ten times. CDR3 coding DNA: TGTGCCAGCAGTTCAGGGCCCAACTATGGCTACACCTTC. Translating gives CASSSGPNYGYTF. The chain links TRBV27 to TRBJ1-2; D might be TRBD1 (5 bases). CDR1 MNHEY and CDR2 SMNVEV come from the germline V gene (reference sequence). V lost 4 bases and J lost 2, with 8 bases in between. The CDR3 runs 13 residues.

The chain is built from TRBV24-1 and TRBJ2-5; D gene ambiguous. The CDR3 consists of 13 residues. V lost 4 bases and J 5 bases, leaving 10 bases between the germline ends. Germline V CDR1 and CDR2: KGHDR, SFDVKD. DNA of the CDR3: TGTGCCACCAGTGACCCAACTCTTGAGACCCAGTACTTC. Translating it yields CATSDPTLETQYF.

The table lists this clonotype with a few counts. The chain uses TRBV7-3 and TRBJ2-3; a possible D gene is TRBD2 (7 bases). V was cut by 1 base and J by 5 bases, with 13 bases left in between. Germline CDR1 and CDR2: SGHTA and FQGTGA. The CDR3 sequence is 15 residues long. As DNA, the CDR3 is TGTGCCAGCAGCTTAATCCGGGGGGCCAAAGATACGCAGTATTTT. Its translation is CASSLIRGAKDTQYF.

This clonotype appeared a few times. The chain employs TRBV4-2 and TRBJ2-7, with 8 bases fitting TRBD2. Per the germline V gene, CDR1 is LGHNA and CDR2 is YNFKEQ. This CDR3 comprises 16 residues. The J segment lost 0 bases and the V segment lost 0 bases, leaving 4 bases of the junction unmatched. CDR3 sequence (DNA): TGTGCCAGCAGCCAAGACCCGGGGGGGAACTCCTACGAGCAGTACTTC. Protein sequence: CASSQDPGGNSYEQYF.

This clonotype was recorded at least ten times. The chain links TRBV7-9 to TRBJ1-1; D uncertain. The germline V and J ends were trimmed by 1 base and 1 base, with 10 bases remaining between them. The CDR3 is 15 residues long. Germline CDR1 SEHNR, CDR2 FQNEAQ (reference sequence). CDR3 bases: TGTGCCAGCAGCTTAGGTATCGGGTCGAACACTGAAGCTTTCTTT. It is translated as CASSLGIGSNTEAFF.

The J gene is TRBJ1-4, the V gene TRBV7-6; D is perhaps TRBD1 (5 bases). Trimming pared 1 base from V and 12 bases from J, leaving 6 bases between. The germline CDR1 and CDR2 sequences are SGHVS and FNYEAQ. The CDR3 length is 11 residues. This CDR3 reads CASSLGDELFF. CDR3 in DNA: TGTGCCAGCAGCTTAGGGGACGAACTGTTTTTT.

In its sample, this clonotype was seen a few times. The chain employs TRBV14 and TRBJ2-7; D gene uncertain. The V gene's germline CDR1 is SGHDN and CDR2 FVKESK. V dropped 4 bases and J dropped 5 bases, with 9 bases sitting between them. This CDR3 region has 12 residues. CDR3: CASSLSFHEQYF. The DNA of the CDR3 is TGTGCCAGCAGCCTGAGTTTCCACGAGCAGTACTTC.

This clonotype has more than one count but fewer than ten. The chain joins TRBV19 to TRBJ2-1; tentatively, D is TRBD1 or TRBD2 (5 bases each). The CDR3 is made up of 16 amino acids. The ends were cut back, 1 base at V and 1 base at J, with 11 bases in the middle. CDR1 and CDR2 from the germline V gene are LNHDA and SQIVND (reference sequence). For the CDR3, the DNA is TGTGCCAGTAGTATAGTCTCAGGGAGATCCTACAATGAGCAGTTCTTC. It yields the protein CASSIVSGRSYNEQFF. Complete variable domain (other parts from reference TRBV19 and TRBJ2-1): DGGITQSPKYLFRKEGQNVTLSCEQNLNHDAMYWYRQDPGQGLRLIYYSQIVNDFQKGDIAEGYSVSREKKESFPLTVTSAQKNPTAFYLCASSIVSGRSYNEQFFGPGTRLTVL.

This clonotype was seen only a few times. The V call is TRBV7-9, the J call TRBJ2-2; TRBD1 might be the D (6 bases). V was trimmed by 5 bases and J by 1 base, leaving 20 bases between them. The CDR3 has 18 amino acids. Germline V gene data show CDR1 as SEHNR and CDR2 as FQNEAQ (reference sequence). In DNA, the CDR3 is TGTGCCAGCAGCCTCCAACCTATGACAGGACGGAACACCGGGGAGCTGTTTTTT. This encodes CASSLQPMTGRNTGELFF.

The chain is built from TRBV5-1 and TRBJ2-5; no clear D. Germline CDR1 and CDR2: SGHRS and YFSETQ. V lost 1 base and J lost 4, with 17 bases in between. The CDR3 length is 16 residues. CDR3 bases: TGCGCCAGCAGCTTGAGGTCGTCTGCTTGGTTAGAGACCCAGTACTTC. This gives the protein CASSLRSSAWLETQYF.

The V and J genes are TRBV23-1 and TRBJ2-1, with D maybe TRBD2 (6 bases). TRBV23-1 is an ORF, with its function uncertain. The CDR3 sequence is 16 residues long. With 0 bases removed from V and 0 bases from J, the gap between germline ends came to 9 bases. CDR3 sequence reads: CASSQSSGLSYNEQFF. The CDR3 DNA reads TGCGCCAGCAGTCAATCTAGCGGACTCTCCTACAATGAGCAGTTCTTC.

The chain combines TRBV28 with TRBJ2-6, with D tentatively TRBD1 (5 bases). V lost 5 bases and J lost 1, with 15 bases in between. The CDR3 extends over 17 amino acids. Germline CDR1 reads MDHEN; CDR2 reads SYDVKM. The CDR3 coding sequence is TGTGCCAGCAGTCTCGCAGGGTCCTATTCTGGGGCCAACGTCCTGACTTTC. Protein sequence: CASSLAGSYSGANVLTF.

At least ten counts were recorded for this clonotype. The chain's CDR3 is CASSRSGVETQYF. DNA of the CDR3: TGCGCCAGCAGCCGTTCAGGGGTGGAGACCCAGTACTTC. The gene calls are TRBV4-1 and TRBJ2-5; a possible D gene is TRBD1 (6 bases). Per the germline V gene, CDR1 is MGHRA and CDR2 is YSYEKL. This CDR3 has 13 residues. V was pared by 4 bases and J by 5 bases, with 11 bases between.